A selection of T cell receptor beta chains follows, all from one sample in a study of T cells in Graves' hyperthyroidism and ophthalmopathy. TCRdb re-derived calls from the multiplex PCR reads in MiXCR, one entry per CDR3 protein. The data contain 550,000 to 650,000 distinct CDR3 sequences, around 13% of them singletons. Sequenced: blood. These receptors were collected from a woman aged 25 to 39 with Graves' hyperthyroidism that later progressed to Graves' ophthalmopathy. The CDR3 runs from the conserved cysteine through the conserved F or W. The D gene is left open where the match is weak. Rows give clone size only sometimes, using once, few, many, or a class for an expanded clone.

>many|TRBJ1-5|TRBV19|-
CASQKKTGGQDGNQPQHF
TGTGCCAGTCAGAAAAAAACGGGGGGTCAGGATGGCAATCAGCCCCAGCATTTT
>many|TRBJ2-5|TRBV27|TRBD1
CASGDRGLFLHGETQYF
TGTGCCAGCGGAGACAGGGGGCTTTTCTTGCACGGAGAGACCCAGTACTTC
>-|TRBJ1-1|TRBV6-5|-
CASSTSGTEAFF
-
>many|TRBJ2-5|TRBV6-1|-
CASRRGVTETQYF
TGTGCCAGCAGGAGGGGGGTCACGGAGACCCAGTACTTC
>many|TRBJ1-1|TRBV5-4|-
CASSPDQRINTEAFF
TGTGCCAGCAGCCCGGATCAACGAATCAACACTGAAGCTTTCTTT
>-|TRBJ2-3|TRBV7-9|-
CASSLPRTDTQYF
TGTGCCAGCAGCTTACCTAGGACAGATACGCAGTATTTT
>many|TRBJ1-3|TRBV30|TRBD1
CAWSANRGPGNTIYF
TGTGCCTGGAGTGCAAACAGGGGACCTGGAAACACCATATATTTT
>many|TRBJ2-7|TRBV28|TRBD1
CASRQGIREQYF
TGTGCCAGCAGACAGGGGATCCGCGAGCAGTACTTC
>few|TRBJ1-2|TRBV20-1|TRBD1
CSAPGQGPGGYTF
TGCAGTGCTCCGGGACAGGGGCCGGGGGGCTACACCTTC
>many|TRBJ2-1|TRBV5-5|-
CASSLGPLTYNEQFF
TGTGCCAGCAGCTTGGGACCGCTTACCTACAATGAGCAGTTCTTC
>many|TRBJ1-5|TRBV15|-
CATSRDWSGGAWSNQPQHF
TGTGCCACCAGCAGAGATTGGTCCGGGGGCGCGTGGTCTAATCAGCCCCAGCATTTT
>few|TRBJ1-4|TRBV5-1|-
CASKTSGQGNEKLFF
TGCGCCAGCAAGACTTCCGGCCAGGGGAATGAAAAACTGTTTTTT
>many|TRBJ1-1|TRBV7-2|TRBD1
CASSQDRLNTEAFF
TGTGCCAGCAGCCAGGACAGGTTGAACACTGAAGCTTTCTTT
>many|TRBJ2-1|TRBV5-1|TRBD2
CASSFQRGSSYNEQFF
TGCGCCAGCAGCTTTCAGCGGGGGAGCTCCTACAATGAGCAGTTCTTC
>-|TRBJ2-1|TRBV7-9|-
CASSLPGRFYNEQFF
TGTGCCAGCAGCCTACCAGGGAGGTTCTACAATGAGCAGTTCTTC
>few|TRBJ2-1|TRBV7-2|TRBD2
CASSSSGLAAYNEQFF
TGTGCCAGCAGCTCTTCGGGACTAGCGGCCTACAATGAGCAGTTCTTC
>many|TRBJ1-2|TRBV6-2/TRBV6-3|-
CASSYSRTGNNYGYTF
TGTGCCAGCAGTTACTCGCGGACGGGAAATAACTATGGCTACACCTTC
>few|TRBJ1-5|TRBV12-5|-
CASALGGYYQPQHF
TGTGCTAGTGCCTTGGGCGGATACTATCAGCCCCAGCATTTT
>many|TRBJ2-7|TRBV25-1|TRBD2
CASSRQTSGRVYEQYF
TGTGCCAGCAGTCGACAGACTAGCGGGAGGGTCTACGAGCAGTACTTC
>many|TRBJ1-5|TRBV10-3|-
CAISEANGDQPQHF
TGTGCCATCAGTGAGGCGAATGGTGATCAGCCCCAGCATTTT
>many|TRBJ2-7|TRBV27|TRBD2
CASSLAGGFNEQYF
TGTGCCAGCAGTTTAGCGGGAGGGTTCAACGAGCAGTACTTC
>-|TRBJ1-1|TRBV20-1|-
CSATRVTGSTEAFF
TGCAGTGCCACCCGAGTAACAGGGAGCACTGAAGCTTTCTTT
>many|TRBJ1-2|TRBV29-1|-
CSGRVGADYGYTF
TGCAGCGGGCGGGTTGGGGCGGATTATGGCTACACCTTC
>many|TRBJ1-5|TRBV30|-
CAWSVRGPLPGQPQHF
TGTGCCTGGAGTGTACGGGGACCACTCCCGGGACAGCCCCAGCATTTT
>-|TRBJ2-5|TRBV5-6|TRBD1
CASSPGQGRATQYF
TGTGCCAGCAGCCCGGGACAGGGACGGGCGACCCAGTACTTC